A selection of T cell receptor beta chains follows, all from one sample in a study of T cells in localized non-small cell lung cancer. Here immunoSEQ multiplex PCR was the method, and the copy in TCRdb shows in-frame clones only, minus some. The table records about 16,000 clones, around 89% of them present only once. This specimen was peripheral blood, taken before any cancer treatment. The receptor source for this set is a male donor aged 60 or over with stage II squamous cell lung carcinoma. CDR3s leave out the opening cysteine and the closing phenylalanine or tryptophan. A D gene is named only where the DNA matches it firmly. A clone size is listed for some rows: how often the clone was seen (once, few, many), or a class if it is expanded.

d_gene: TRBD2
abundance: NA
j_gene: TRBJ2-7
v_gene: TRBV6-1
CDR3aa: ASRRRDYDEQY

d_gene: NA
abundance: NA
j_gene: TRBJ2-1
v_gene: TRBV5-6
CDR3aa: ASSLGGNSYNEQF

d_gene: NA
abundance: NA
j_gene: TRBJ2-3
v_gene: TRBV5-1
CDR3aa: ASSLGRENTQY

d_gene: NA
abundance: NA
j_gene: TRBJ2-1
v_gene: TRBV11-1
CDR3aa: ASSLRLVNEQF

d_gene: TRBD2
abundance: NA
j_gene: TRBJ2-5
v_gene: TRBV29-1
CDR3aa: SVAAGTTQETQY

d_gene: TRBD2
abundance: NA
j_gene: TRBJ2-1
v_gene: TRBV18
CDR3aa: ASHGGSTHNEQF

d_gene: TRBD1
abundance: NA
j_gene: TRBJ1-5
v_gene: TRBV18
CDR3aa: ASSPSGGNQPQH

d_gene: NA
abundance: NA
j_gene: TRBJ1-1
v_gene: TRBV28
CDR3aa: ASSLRIHEAF

d_gene: NA
abundance: once
j_gene: TRBJ2-1
v_gene: TRBV18
CDR3aa: ASSPKRSLLGNEQF

d_gene: NA
abundance: NA
j_gene: TRBJ2-7
v_gene: TRBV10-3
CDR3aa: AISEPWTPSYEQY

d_gene: NA
abundance: once
j_gene: TRBJ1-3
v_gene: TRBV6-6
CDR3aa: ASRPTGNSGNTIY

d_gene: TRBD1
abundance: few
j_gene: TRBJ1-2
v_gene: TRBV30
CDR3aa: AWSPTGGGGYT

d_gene: NA
abundance: NA
j_gene: TRBJ1-6
v_gene: TRBV2
CDR3aa: ASQATSSYNSPLH

d_gene: TRBD2
abundance: NA
j_gene: TRBJ2-1
v_gene: TRBV4-1
CDR3aa: ASSSTSGEYNEQF

d_gene: NA
abundance: NA
j_gene: TRBJ2-7
v_gene: TRBV7-8
CDR3aa: ASSPIPSYEQY

d_gene: NA
abundance: NA
j_gene: TRBJ2-1
v_gene: TRBV7-3
CDR3aa: ASSTARRASYNEQF

d_gene: NA
abundance: NA
j_gene: TRBJ2-2
v_gene: TRBV27
CDR3aa: ASSSGPSNTGELF

d_gene: NA
abundance: NA
j_gene: TRBJ1-5
v_gene: TRBV28
CDR3aa: ASSLGFQPQH

d_gene: NA
abundance: NA
j_gene: TRBJ2-7
v_gene: TRBV11-3
CDR3aa: ASSLDRGDEYEQY

d_gene: NA
abundance: NA
j_gene: TRBJ2-3
v_gene: TRBV28
CDR3aa: ASGPSGTTDTQY

d_gene: TRBD1
abundance: NA
j_gene: TRBJ2-2
v_gene: TRBV5-1
CDR3aa: ASSLEGTGAGELF

d_gene: NA
abundance: NA
j_gene: TRBJ2-7
v_gene: TRBV29-1
CDR3aa: SVEDRQPEQY

d_gene: TRBD1
abundance: NA
j_gene: TRBJ1-4
v_gene: TRBV7-9
CDR3aa: ASSIPGTGLEKLF

d_gene: NA
abundance: NA
j_gene: TRBJ2-7
v_gene: TRBV2
CDR3aa: ASSEAGPFTYEQY

d_gene: TRBD2
abundance: NA
j_gene: TRBJ2-1
v_gene: TRBV10-3
CDR3aa: AISTGTRGYNEQF

d_gene: NA
abundance: NA
j_gene: TRBJ2-2
v_gene: TRBV6-1
CDR3aa: ASRRLLTGELF

d_gene: NA
abundance: once
j_gene: TRBJ2-7
v_gene: TRBV29-1
CDR3aa: SVGQPYEQY

d_gene: NA
abundance: NA
j_gene: TRBJ1-5
v_gene: TRBV27
CDR3aa: ASSPVGLWDQPQH

d_gene: TRBD1
abundance: NA
j_gene: TRBJ2-1
v_gene: TRBV5-1
CDR3aa: ASSARGTGAEF

d_gene: NA
abundance: few
j_gene: TRBJ1-4
v_gene: TRBV10-1
CDR3aa: ASSVHRILMKNLF

d_gene: TRBD2
abundance: NA
j_gene: TRBJ2-7
v_gene: TRBV7-9
CDR3aa: ASSGDTSGATYEQY

d_gene: TRBD1
abundance: NA
j_gene: TRBJ2-7
v_gene: TRBV6-1
CDR3aa: ASFQRTGVPYEQY

d_gene: TRBD1
abundance: once
j_gene: TRBJ1-4
v_gene: TRBV7-8
CDR3aa: ASSLARRQGSEKLF

d_gene: NA
abundance: NA
j_gene: TRBJ1-1
v_gene: TRBV6-7
CDR3aa: ASSYSRGWNTEAF

d_gene: TRBD2
abundance: NA
j_gene: TRBJ2-3
v_gene: TRBV4-2
CDR3aa: ASSEGLETDTQY

d_gene: NA
abundance: NA
j_gene: TRBJ2-7
v_gene: TRBV4-1
CDR3aa: ASSQEGNEQY

d_gene: NA
abundance: NA
j_gene: TRBJ2-7
v_gene: TRBV5-5
CDR3aa: ASSLVLDPSYEQY

d_gene: TRBD1
abundance: once
j_gene: TRBJ1-4
v_gene: TRBV6-1
CDR3aa: ASRQGSTTNEKLF

d_gene: TRBD1
abundance: NA
j_gene: TRBJ2-7
v_gene: TRBV27
CDR3aa: ASSYRDRGNYEQY

d_gene: NA
abundance: NA
j_gene: TRBJ2-7
v_gene: TRBV4-1
CDR3aa: ASSPLPTTGYEQY

d_gene: NA
abundance: NA
j_gene: TRBJ1-1
v_gene: TRBV7-9
CDR3aa: ASSPFLGGRTEAF

d_gene: NA
abundance: NA
j_gene: TRBJ2-1
v_gene: TRBV28
CDR3aa: ASSLRKRVNNEQF

d_gene: NA
abundance: NA
j_gene: TRBJ2-3
v_gene: TRBV6-5
CDR3aa: ASRGLRAGTDTQY

d_gene: TRBD2
abundance: NA
j_gene: TRBJ2-5
v_gene: TRBV7-2
CDR3aa: ASSLGRGGGSGTQY

d_gene: TRBD2
abundance: NA
j_gene: TRBJ2-1
v_gene: TRBV6-5
CDR3aa: ASRRGRAYEQF

d_gene: NA
abundance: NA
j_gene: TRBJ2-3
v_gene: TRBV6-1
CDR3aa: ASKRGVTDTQY

d_gene: NA
abundance: NA
j_gene: TRBJ1-5
v_gene: TRBV30
CDR3aa: AWSVLYSAGRDNQPQH

d_gene: NA
abundance: once
j_gene: TRBJ2-1
v_gene: TRBV25-1
CDR3aa: ASSGYGNEQF

d_gene: NA
abundance: NA
j_gene: TRBJ1-5
v_gene: TRBV29-1
CDR3aa: SVKEASEAQH

d_gene: NA
abundance: NA
j_gene: TRBJ2-3
v_gene: TRBV19
CDR3aa: ASSMSNTDTQY

d_gene: NA
abundance: NA
j_gene: TRBJ2-7
v_gene: TRBV13
CDR3aa: ASSRDAAAYEQY

d_gene: NA
abundance: NA
j_gene: TRBJ2-5
v_gene: TRBV11-3
CDR3aa: ASSHGRGLAETQY

d_gene: NA
abundance: medium-sized
j_gene: TRBJ2-6
v_gene: TRBV5-8
CDR3aa: ASSLGTSGANVLT

d_gene: TRBD1
abundance: NA
j_gene: TRBJ2-7
v_gene: TRBV7-2
CDR3aa: ASSSYTGAEQY

d_gene: TRBD2
abundance: NA
j_gene: TRBJ2-5
v_gene: TRBV29-1
CDR3aa: SVVGGRASGRTQY

d_gene: NA
abundance: NA
j_gene: TRBJ1-3
v_gene: TRBV7-8
CDR3aa: ASSLGALDRSSSGNTIY

d_gene: NA
abundance: NA
j_gene: TRBJ2-1
v_gene: TRBV4-1
CDR3aa: ASSQEGDPGYNEQF

d_gene: NA
abundance: NA
j_gene: TRBJ2-3
v_gene: TRBV29-1
CDR3aa: SAVKSTDTQY

d_gene: TRBD1
abundance: NA
j_gene: TRBJ1-5
v_gene: TRBV5-1
CDR3aa: ASSLGRQGPQH

d_gene: TRBD1
abundance: NA
j_gene: TRBJ1-4
v_gene: TRBV4-2
CDR3aa: ASSQADRDDEKLF